The sequence of this T cell receptor beta chain was determined in a study of shared clonotypes between healthy human individuals. In the study overall: Each donor had three CD4 naive, three CD4 memory, two CD8 naive and one CD8 memory plate. General study findings and limits: Clonotype sharing among donors was expected to depend on sequencing depth. Larger richness was generally estimated for naive than memory subsets.

Concerning this clone: Antigen: not known.

This CDR3 has 15 amino acids. Germline CDR1 and CDR2: ENHRY and SYGVKD. The J segment lost 2 bases and the V segment lost 7 bases, leaving 8 bases of the junction unmatched. Nashville, Tennessee was home to all donors, each a Caucasian adult. Clones were read by immunoSEQ multiplex PCR, and TCRdb kept only the in-frame ones, dropping some. This sample has some 2 million clones, with 95% found just once. The chain joins TRBV10-3 to TRBJ1-5, with 7 bases identical to TRBD1. Sequences were obtained from naive CD4+ T cells sorted from blood. Subset defined: CD45RA+ positively selected. The sequence derives from a man aged 18-30 years in good health. The CDR3 sequence is CAITLDREGNQPQHF. As DNA, the CDR3 is TGTGCCATCACCCTAGACAGGGAGGGCAATCAGCCCCAGCATTTT.